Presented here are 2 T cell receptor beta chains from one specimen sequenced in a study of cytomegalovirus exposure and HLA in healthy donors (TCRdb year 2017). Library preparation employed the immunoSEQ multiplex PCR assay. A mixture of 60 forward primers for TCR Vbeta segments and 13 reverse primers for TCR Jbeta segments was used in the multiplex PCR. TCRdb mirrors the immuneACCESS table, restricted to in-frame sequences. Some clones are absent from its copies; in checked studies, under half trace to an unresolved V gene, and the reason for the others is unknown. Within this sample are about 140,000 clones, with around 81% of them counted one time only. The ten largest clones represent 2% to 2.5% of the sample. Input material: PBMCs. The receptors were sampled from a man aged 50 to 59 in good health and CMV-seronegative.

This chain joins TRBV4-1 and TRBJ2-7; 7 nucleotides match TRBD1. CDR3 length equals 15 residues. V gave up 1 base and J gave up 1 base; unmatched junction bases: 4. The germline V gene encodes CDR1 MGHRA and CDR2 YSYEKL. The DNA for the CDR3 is TGCGCCAGCAGCCAAGGCAGGACAGGATCCTACGAGCAGTACTTC. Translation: CASSQGRTGSYEQYF.

The CDR3 sequence is CASSPSSSGTYNEQFF. The CDR3 nucleotides are TGTGCCAGCAGCCCCTCAAGCAGCGGGACCTACAATGAGCAGTTCTTC. The rearrangement links TRBV9 to TRBJ2-1; 7 nucleotides align to TRBD2. The length of the CDR3 is 16 residues. The V gene end was trimmed by 4 bases and the J gene end by 2 bases; junction bases not matched to a gene: 9. Germline loops: CDR1 SGDLS, CDR2 YYNGEE.